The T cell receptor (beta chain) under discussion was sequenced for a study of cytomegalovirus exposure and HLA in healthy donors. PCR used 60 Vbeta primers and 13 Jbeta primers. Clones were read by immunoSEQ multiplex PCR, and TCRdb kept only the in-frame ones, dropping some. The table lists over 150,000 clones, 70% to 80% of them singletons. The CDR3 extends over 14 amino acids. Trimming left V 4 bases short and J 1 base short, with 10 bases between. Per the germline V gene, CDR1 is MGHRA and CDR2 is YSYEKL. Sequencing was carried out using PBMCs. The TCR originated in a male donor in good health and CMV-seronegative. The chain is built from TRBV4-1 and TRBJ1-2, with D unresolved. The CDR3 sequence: CASSPDGDNYGYTF. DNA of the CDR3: TGCGCCAGCAGCCCGGACGGGGATAACTATGGCTACACCTTC.